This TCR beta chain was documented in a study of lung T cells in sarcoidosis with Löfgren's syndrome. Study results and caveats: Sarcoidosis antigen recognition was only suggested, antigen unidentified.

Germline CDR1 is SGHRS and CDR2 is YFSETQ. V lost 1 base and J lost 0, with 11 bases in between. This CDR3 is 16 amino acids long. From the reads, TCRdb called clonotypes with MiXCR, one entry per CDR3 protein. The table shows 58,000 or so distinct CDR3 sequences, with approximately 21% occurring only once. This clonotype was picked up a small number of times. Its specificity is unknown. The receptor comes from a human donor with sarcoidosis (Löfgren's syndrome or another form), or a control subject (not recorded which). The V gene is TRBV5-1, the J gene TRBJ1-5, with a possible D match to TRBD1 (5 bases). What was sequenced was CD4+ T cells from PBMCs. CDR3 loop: CASSLLGVDSNQPQHF. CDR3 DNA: TGCGCCAGCAGCTTGTTGGGGGTGGATAGCAATCAGCCCCAGCATTTT.